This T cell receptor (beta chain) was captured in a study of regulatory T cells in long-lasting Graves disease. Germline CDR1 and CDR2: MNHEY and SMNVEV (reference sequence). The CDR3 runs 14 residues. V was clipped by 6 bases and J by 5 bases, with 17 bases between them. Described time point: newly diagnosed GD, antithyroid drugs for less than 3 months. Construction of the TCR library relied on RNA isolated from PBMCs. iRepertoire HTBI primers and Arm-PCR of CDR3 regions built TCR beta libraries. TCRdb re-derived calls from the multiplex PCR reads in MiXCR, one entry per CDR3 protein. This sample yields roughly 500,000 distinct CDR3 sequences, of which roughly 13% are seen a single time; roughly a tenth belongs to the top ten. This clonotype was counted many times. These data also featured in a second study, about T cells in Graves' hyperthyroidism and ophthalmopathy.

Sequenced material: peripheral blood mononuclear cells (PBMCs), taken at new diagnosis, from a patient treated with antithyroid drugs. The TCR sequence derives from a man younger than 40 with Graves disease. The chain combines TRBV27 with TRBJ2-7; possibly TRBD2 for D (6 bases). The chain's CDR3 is CASSLLRLGDEQYF. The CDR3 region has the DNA TGTGCCAGCAGCCTTCTGAGACTAGGCGACGAGCAGTACTTC.